The 22 T cell receptor beta chains listed next were all sequenced from one sample in a study of cytomegalovirus exposure and HLA in healthy donors. Vbeta (60) and Jbeta (13) primers were used in the PCR. Produced via immunoSEQ multiplex PCR; TCRdb's table is partial and in-frame only. The repertoire holds approximately 170,000 clones, with around four fifths as singletons. Sequenced input: PBMCs. These receptors all come from a man between 50 and 59 years old in good health and CMV-seropositive.

V and J are TRBV9 and TRBJ2-7, with D maybe TRBD2 (5 bases). Deletions cut 0 bases from V and 3 bases from J, with 13 bases between. The CDR3 runs to 15 residues. Germline-derived CDR1 and CDR2 are SGDLS and YYNGEE. This chain's CDR3 is CASSVGGSGYYEQYF. CDR3 in DNA: TGTGCCAGCAGCGTAGGTGGATCGGGGTACTACGAGCAGTACTTC.

The chain links TRBV28 to TRBJ2-7; 9 bases line up with TRBD2. The CDR3 totals 18 residues. Germline-derived CDR1 and CDR2 are MDHEN and SYDVKM. V shed 0 bases, J shed 0 bases, and the junction held 9 bases outside the gene matches. CDR3 protein: CASSLWTLGLAYSYEQYF. The CDR3 bases are TGTGCCAGCAGTTTATGGACACTAGGACTAGCGTACTCCTACGAGCAGTACTTC.

This clone showed up just a few times. This chain joins TRBV6-1 and TRBJ2-3; a weak D match, TRBD1 (6 bases). The CDR3 runs to 15 residues. The V end lost 6 bases, the J end lost 1 base, and 14 bases lay between the germline ends. Germline V gives CDR1 MNHNS, CDR2 SASEGT. CDR3 protein: CASSETGTRTDTQYF. CDR3 DNA: TGTGCCAGCAGCGAAACAGGGACCCGCACAGATACGCAGTATTTT.

Comment on this clone: One end of the junction varies from germline; a read error may be responsible. The rearrangement links TRBV7-9 to TRBJ1-2; D is possibly TRBD1 (5 bases). Germline values: CDR1 SEHNR, CDR2 FQNEAQ (reference sequence). The CDR3 runs 15 residues. In DNA, the CDR3 is TGTGCCAGCAGCCCCCTGGCGGGGACCAACTATGGTTACACCTTC. This gives the protein CASSPLAGTNYGYTF.

Here the CDR3 DNA reads TGTGCCAGCAGCACCCCCCGCGGCGGAGGAGTCTCCTACAATGAGCAGTTCTTC. Encoded protein: CASSTPRGGGVSYNEQFF. The chain links TRBV9 to TRBJ2-1; TRBD2 might be the D (5 bases). The CDR3 has 18 residues. Germline loops: CDR1 SGDLS, CDR2 YYNGEE. Trimming cost V 4 bases and J 0 bases, with 20 bases left between them.

This chain links TRBV9 with TRBJ1-3, with no clear D. This CDR3 has 13 residues. The ends were cut back, 2 bases at V and 6 bases at J, with 9 bases in the middle. Germline V lookup: CDR1 SGDLS, CDR2 YYNGEE. The CDR3 region is CASSVPPQNTIYF. The CDR3 DNA follows: TGTGCCAGCAGCGTTCCCCCCCAAAACACCATATATTTT. Looking up the rest from reference TRBV9 and TRBJ1-3 gives the full variable domain: DSGVTQTPKHLITATGQRVTLRCSPRSGDLSVYWYQQSLDQGLQFLIQYYNGEERAKGNILERFSAQQFPDLHSELNLSSLELGDSALYFCASSVPPQNTIYFGEGSWLTVV.

The rearrangement joins TRBV7-3 to TRBJ2-1; 8 bases map to TRBD2. The J segment lost 7 bases and the V segment lost 1 base, leaving 15 bases of the junction unmatched. The germline gives CDR1 SGHTA, CDR2 FQGTGA. CDR3 size: 18 residues. The CDR3 nucleotides are TGTGCCAGCAGCTTAAGAGGGGGTAGCGGGACCGCGGGAAATGAGCAGTTCTTC. Its translation: CASSLRGGSGTAGNEQFF.

V gene TRBV5-5 combines with J gene TRBJ1-3, with 7 bases fitting TRBD1. Per germline, CDR1 SGHKS and CDR2 YYEKEE (reference sequence). The CDR3 is 15 residues long. V shed 4 bases and J 4 bases; nucleotides not matched to a gene: 8. CDR3 in DNA: TGTGCCAGCAGCCCAGGGGGATTCGCCGGAAACACCATATATTTT. It encodes CASSPGGFAGNTIYF.

The chain uses TRBV18 and TRBJ2-3; TRBD2 matches 14 bases. The CDR3 has 17 residues. Per germline, CDR1 KGHSH and CDR2 LQKENI. Germline trimming cut 6 bases from V and 1 base from J; bases unmatched to any gene: 6. The CDR3 here is CASSAGTSGSGTDTQYF. The DNA of the CDR3 is TGTGCCAGCTCCGCGGGGACTAGCGGGAGTGGCACAGATACGCAGTATTTT.

The chain combines TRBV27 with TRBJ2-1; TRBD1 matches at 8 bases. The CDR3 has 15 residues. Germline V lookup: CDR1 MNHEY, CDR2 SMNVEV (reference sequence). J gave up 7 bases and V 5 bases, and 10 bases lay outside the gene matches. Here the CDR3 DNA reads TGTGCCAGCAGTACGACAGGGGCACGTAGGAATGAGCAGTTCTTC. This sequence encodes CASSTTGARRNEQFF.

The chain carries TRBV5-6 and TRBJ2-1; D is uncertain. The V gene lost 4 bases and the J gene lost 3 bases, with 8 bases spanning the gap. Germline V gene data show CDR1 as SGHDT and CDR2 as YYEEEE. This CDR3 region has 13 residues. The DNA for the CDR3 is TGTGCCAGCAGCCCCAGTGACTACAATGAGCAGTTCTTC. It codes for CASSPSDYNEQFF.

There are a few counts of this clone. The chain employs TRBV20-1 and TRBJ1-2; D not resolved. Germline CDR1 and CDR2: DFQATT and SNEGSKA (reference sequence). The V gene lost 5 bases and the J gene lost 4 bases, with 8 bases spanning the gap. This CDR3 is built from 11 residues. The CDR3, as DNA: TGCAGTGCTCACTCACTCTATGGCTACACCTTC. This gives the protein CSAHSLYGYTF.

V is TRBV28 and J is TRBJ1-6; possible D gene TRBD1, 5 bases. CDR1 and CDR2 from the germline V gene are MDHEN and SYDVKM. V lost 3 bases, J lost 0 bases, and 15 bases lay in between. CDR3 length equals 18 residues. This CDR3 is CASSFGVQGSSYNSPLHF. The CDR3 bases are TGTGCCAGCAGTTTTGGGGTGCAGGGTAGCTCCTATAATTCACCCCTCCACTTT.

This clone was picked up one time. V and J are TRBV5-1 and TRBJ1-1; a weak D match, TRBD1 (5 bases). The V end lost 3 bases, the J end lost 7 bases, and 10 bases lay between the germline ends. The germline CDR1 and CDR2 sequences are SGHRS and YFSETQ. CDR3 length: 12 residues. The chain's CDR3 is CASSSQGYEAFF. The CDR3 DNA follows: TGCGCCAGCAGCTCTCAGGGATATGAAGCTTTCTTT. Drawing the rest from reference TRBV5-1 and TRBJ1-1, the complete variable domain is KAGVTQTPRYLIKTRGQQVTLSCSPISGHRSVSWYQQTPGQGLQFLFEYFSETQRNKGNFPGRFSGRQFSNSRSEMNVSTLELGDSALYLCASSSQGYEAFFGQGTRLTVV.

The CDR3 here is CASSYAGGLTEAFF. The CDR3 nucleotides read TGTGCCAGCAGTTACGCGGGGGGGCTCACTGAAGCTTTCTTT. This sequence joins TRBV6-5 and TRBJ1-1, with D perhaps matching TRBD1 (6 bases). The CDR3 covers 14 residues. Trimming took off 2 bases at V and 4 bases at J, with 11 bases between the two ends. Germline lookup yields CDR1 MNHEY and CDR2 SVGAGI.

This clone appeared once. The chain has TRBV4-2 and TRBJ2-7, with 13 bases that match TRBD2. J lost 4 bases, V lost 3 bases, and 6 bases had no gene match. Looked up from germline, CDR1 is LGHNA and CDR2 is YNFKEQ. This CDR3 comprises 16 residues. The CDR3: CASSQWGTSGVYEQYF. The CDR3 DNA reads as TGTGCCAGCAGCCAGTGGGGGACTAGCGGGGTGTACGAGCAGTACTTC.

This CDR3 is CAIRGTGTSDSYEQYF. DNA of the CDR3: TGTGCCATCAGGGGTACCGGGACTAGCGATAGCTACGAGCAGTACTTC. The V gene is TRBV10-3, the J gene TRBJ2-7; 10 nucleotides agree with TRBD2. Trimming cost V 6 bases and J 3 bases; bases outside gene matches: 11. Germline V CDR1 and CDR2: ENHRY, SYGVKD. This CDR3 contains 16 residues.

This clone was found once. The chain recombines TRBV15 with TRBJ2-5; TRBD2 is a possible D gene (5 bases). V lost 0 bases and J lost 1, with 9 bases in between. The V gene's germline CDR1 is LNHNV and CDR2 YYDKDF (reference sequence). The CDR3 is 15 amino acids. The CDR3 loop reads CATSRDPAVQETQYF. CDR3 nucleotide sequence: TGTGCCACCAGCAGAGATCCAGCGGTCCAAGAGACCCAGTACTTC.

V usage is TRBV2 and J usage is TRBJ1-4; 7 nucleotides match TRBD1. Germline V gene lookup returns CDR1 SNHLY and CDR2 FYNNEI. The length of the CDR3 is 15 residues. V lost 5 bases and J lost 7; bases outside the gene matches: 10. CDR3 sequence (DNA): TGTGCCAGCAGTCGAACAGGGGCTCCGGGTGAAAAACTGTTTTTT. Its translation is CASSRTGAPGEKLFF. The whole variable domain, filled in from reference TRBV2 and TRBJ1-4, reads EPEVTQTPSHQVTQMGQEVILRCVPISNHLYFYWYRQILGQKVEFLVSFYNNEISEKSEIFDDQFSVERPDGSNFTLKIRSTKLEDSAMYFCASSRTGAPGEKLFFGSGTQLSVL.

The V and J genes are TRBV14 and TRBJ2-3, with 13 bases that match TRBD2. V was clipped by 1 base and J by 4 bases; unmatched bases: 2. This CDR3 has 16 amino acids. In germline, CDR1 is SGHDN, CDR2 FVKESK. In nucleotides, the CDR3 is TGTGCCAGCAGCCAAGGACTAGCGGGGGGTGCAGATACGCAGTATTTT. Translating it yields CASSQGLAGGADTQYF.

This clone was detected a few times. The chain uses TRBV4-3 and TRBJ1-4; perhaps TRBD1 as D (6 bases). The ends were cut back, 0 bases at V and 12 bases at J, with 20 bases in the middle. This CDR3 has 16 amino acids. Germline CDR1 and CDR2: LGHNA and YSLEER. The CDR3 nucleotides read TGCGCCAGCAGCCAAGATAGTGGGGGCGCGGTCGGGGAACTGTTTTTT. It is translated as CASSQDSGGAVGELFF.

CDR3 protein: CASSQDPGTTYNEQFF. In DNA form, the CDR3 reads TGCGCCAGCAGCCAAGATCCAGGCACAACCTACAATGAGCAGTTCTTC. This chain joins TRBV4-3 and TRBJ2-1; no definite D call. Per the germline V gene, CDR1 is LGHNA and CDR2 is YSLEER. The V end lost 0 bases, the J end lost 2 bases, and 11 bases lay between the germline ends. The CDR3 runs to 16 residues.